This TCR beta chain was observed in a study of OX40 agonist ivuxolimab in advanced cancers. About the full investigation: Ivuxolimab, which targeted the costimulatory receptor OX40 (CD134), was an agonistic, fully human IgG2 monoclonal antibody. Intravenous ivuxolimab was administered to patients every 2 weeks at six dose levels: 0.01, 0.1, 0.3, 1.5, 3 and 10 mg/kg. Of the approximately 50 dose-escalation patients, hepatocellular carcinoma was present in about 20, melanoma in roughly 15, renal cell carcinoma in 9 and head and neck cancer in 9. The dose-escalation cohort was 82.7% male with a mean age of about 54 years, ranging from roughly 23 to 85. Prior anti-PD-1, anti-PD-L1 or anti-CTLA-4 therapy was permitted, and less than 45% of dose-escalation patients had received checkpoint inhibitors. Three dose-escalation patients achieved partial responses, one with hepatocellular carcinoma and two with cutaneous melanoma. The point of sequencing TCRbeta in the periphery was to test whether ivuxolimab changed TCR sequence diversity and drove clonal T-cell expansion. The paper reports the monotherapy dose-escalation portion (N = 52 patients) of the phase I ivuxolimab trial.

Genomic DNA was isolated from the sorted cells so that the TCRbeta CDR3 region could be sequenced. The immunoSEQ Assay was used to sequence the TCRbeta CDR3 regions. What TCRdb holds here is the immuneACCESS table cut down to in-frame rearrangements. Part of the clones is not present; checked against another copy, under half of the missing clones reflect an unresolved V gene, and the others are unexplained. The sample data list some 20,000 clones, and around three quarters of these were observed just once. Together, the top ten hold about 21% of the sample. CDR1 is given as SQVTM and CDR2 as ANQGSEA, both from the germline V gene. Trimming costs V 3 bases and J 6 bases, and their ends lie 2 bases apart. The CDR3 numbers 9 residues from cysteine through phenylalanine. The sequence is cut down to CDR3 DNA, 27 bases in frame from base 1. Findings and caveats that apply to the study as a whole: Partial responders in the 0.1-3.0 mg/kg groups had among the lowest normalized peripheral clonal expansion, especially among CD8+ T cells. At doses from 0.1 to 3.0 mg/kg, clonal expansion was seen in both CD4+ and CD8+ blood T cells between baseline and week 6. Low levels of normalized T-cell clonal expansion were also seen in some patients who did not respond. Antigen specificity was not determined for the clonally expanded peripheral T cells. After ivuxolimab, CD8+ T cells had more expanded clones than CD4+ T cells on average.

This clone is judged medium-sized (0.01 to 0.1%). No cognate antigen has been identified for it. No base qualities exist here, and no much larger clone lies one base off it. Patients with autoimmune disease history or receiving systemic immunosuppression were excluded from the trial. Peripheral blood for TCR sequencing was collected from all dose cohorts at baseline, on cycle 4 day 1, and on cycle 7 day 1. Samples came from an open-label, multicenter, first-in-human phase I dose-escalation trial of ivuxolimab. Adults with locally advanced or metastatic head and neck squamous cell, hepatocellular, melanoma or renal cell carcinoma were enrolled in the trial. Before TCR sequencing, CD4+ T cells and CD8+ T cells were sorted from peripheral blood as separate populations.

This TCR was sampled from an adult with an advanced solid tumor such as melanoma, head and neck, liver or kidney cancer. The chain uses TRBV29-1 and TRBJ1-2; no D segment can be confidently identified. The sequencing used CD4+ or CD8+ T cells sorted from blood, collected in a trial of the OX40 agonist ivuxolimab. The nucleotide sequence reads as follows: TGCAGCGTTGACAATGGCTACACCTTC. Its translation reads: CSVDNGYTF.